This T cell receptor (beta chain) appears in the sequencing data of a study of cytomegalovirus exposure and HLA in healthy donors (dated by TCRdb to 2016 to 2017). Regarding the research as a whole: An earlier analysis of some 550 of the donors reported 250 to 350 Gb of sequence data and 117 million unique TCR beta sequences from around 200 million T cells. About 300 gigabases of sequencing data and tens of millions of unique TCR sequences made up an early release that covered around 640 HLA-typed donors. Of the 300 to 400 genotyped donors, about 80% fell in the genetic ancestry cluster associated with self-reported Caucasian donors. The study aimed to test whether cataloging public T cell receptors could reveal signatures of past pathogen exposure. The study profiled the T cell repertoires of hundreds of subjects by immunosequencing and related them to cytomegalovirus serostatus. Along with the approximately 620-subject first cohort, a separate validation cohort of over a hundred different subjects was used. The study combined high-throughput TCR immunosequencing, statistical association of individual TCRs with disease status, and machine learning to predict cytomegalovirus infection status. To study patterns of TCR occurrence, a later analysis re-analyzed previously published TCR beta repertoires from 650 to 750 donors and added high-resolution HLA genotyping. Rather than drawing on any new phenotypic data, the later analysis identified candidate immune exposures from TCR beta sequences and the way those sequences occurred across donors. An earlier analysis of some 600 of the donors applied high-throughput TCR beta sequencing to assess whether each TCR beta V gene segment acted as functional or pseudogenic. Donor age, sex, ethnicity and CMV serostatus were compiled together with the repertoire data. A later genetic analysis took genome-wide SNP genotypes for 398 of the 666 donors and used that subset as a discovery cohort. All discovery cohort repertoires had been generated on a single sequencing platform. HLA typing included class I and class II loci at four-digit resolution. The number of donors typed differed by locus, with roughly 620-640 for A, B, C, DRB1 and DQB1, over 500 for DQA1, 606 for DPA1, and over 400 for DPB1. Four or five DR-DQ haplotypes were handled as single units for association and clustering because linkage in the cohort was strong. On average, around 200,000 unique TCR beta nucleotide sequences were sequenced per donor among some 430 genotyped donors of the cohort, with roughly a sixth of those sequences being non-productive.

To prepare the library, the immunoSEQ multiplex PCR assay was applied. For the multiplex PCR, a mixture combining 60 forward primers for TCR Vbeta segments and 13 reverse primers for TCR Jbeta segments was used. A multiplex PCR assay on genomic DNA amplified the CDR3 region of rearranged TCR beta genes. On the Illumina HiSeq System, the amplified TCR beta libraries were sequenced as 87-base-pair reads. The authors' analysis ran thus. Across the 500 to 700 repertoires, a later analysis counted roughly 77 million unique TCR beta chains, around 10 million of which were shared by at least two donors. Raw reads were error-corrected and collapsed into unique sequences by a nearest-neighbor algorithm in which closely related sequences were merged to remove PCR and sequencing errors. V, D and J gene segments were assigned by aligning CDR3 sequences to IMGT reference sequences. For a sequence to be retained, a match of at least six nucleotides was required to both a V gene segment and a J gene segment. Rearrangements were called productive when the CDR3 lacked stop codons and stayed in frame with V and J; all others were non-productive. CDR3 was defined by IMGT convention, running from the second conserved V-encoded cysteine to the conserved J-encoded phenylalanine. In an earlier analysis of roughly 580 of the donors, sequences lacking an unambiguous match to a single V gene segment were excluded. An earlier analysis of a few hundred of the donors classified V segments as functional when productive rearrangements were above 56.7% and as segregating when the standard deviation between donors was above 5%. A statistical classification framework was developed to diagnose cytomegalovirus status using the catalog of TCR beta chain sequences. In a later analysis, TCR nucleotide sequences were compared against IMGT/GENE-DB human TR gene sequences so that V and J genes could be assigned. In a later analysis, CDR3 sequences and most-parsimonious VDJ recombination scenarios were assigned using the TCRdist pipeline. In a later analysis, each TCR beta chain was defined by its CDR3 amino acid sequence together with its V-gene family, and reads without a unique V-gene family were excluded. To address suspected cross-contamination and a sequencing artifact, a later analysis removed several hundred highly shared, low-generation-probability nucleotide sequences. In a later analysis, a clonal expansion index was calculated for each public chain from normalized within-repertoire ranks of inferred template counts. In a later analysis, generation probabilities were computed using a VDJ recombination model fitted to out-of-frame rearrangements, and the results were checked against IGoR. A later analysis scored TCR-TCR, TCR-HLA and TCR-CMV co-occurrence with hypergeometric tests, applying a repertoire-size bias correction to TCR pairs. False discovery rates were estimated in a later analysis by permuting HLA or CMV assignments 20 times. In a later analysis, co-occurring TCRs were grouped using DBSCAN, with TCRdist sequence similarity added in when clustering inside HLA-allele-positive subsets. Co-occurrence clustering excluded repertoires with fewer than 30,000 or more than 120,000 public chains, plus five with anomalous nucleotide sharing. This immuneACCESS table, as held by TCRdb, lists in-frame sequences with V and J called but not all clones. Of the missing ones, under half trace to an unresolved V gene in checked studies; the others have no known cause. The V and J calls and clone size were taken over from that table, and D and trimming were inferred from the DNA. This sample's table lists 56,000 or so clones. Together, the top ten hold roughly 26% of the sample.

For this clone: Its binding antigen is unknown.

Overall results and qualifications from the work: The presence/absence analyses assumed that sequencing depth was roughly uniform across donors, and that assumption may not be true. A cluster of highly shared sequence variants was judged likely to be a technical artifact of the sequencing pipeline. Linkage disequilibrium might explain the correlated functional status among segregating V segments, but an unknown experimental factor could not be excluded. Roughly 17 rarely observed V segments, including chromosome 9 orphons, were excluded from the earlier analysis of just under 600 of the donors because counts were too low. When HLA alleles, especially DR and DQ, strongly co-occurred, attributing TCR associations to individual alleles was difficult. A further reported finding was that TCR beta sequences accurately predicted the HLA-A and HLA-B alleles for most subjects in the first cohort. While some public TCRs were present in many individuals, most TCR sequences turned up only very rarely across donors. Compared with equally common non-associated chains, HLA-associated TCR beta chains in a later analysis were more clonally expanded and had lower generation probabilities. The classifier was reported to diagnose cytomegalovirus status with high specificity and sensitivity in both the original and validation cohorts. This cohort had only TCR beta chains sequenced, and the lack of alpha or paired-chain data limited which features could be detected. Most CMV-associated TCR beta chains appeared to be HLA-restricted in a later analysis, and the HLA associations seemed to be driven largely by CMV exposure. The 87-base-pair reads could not distinguish some IMGT-functional V segments, including TRBV6-2 and TRBV6-3, so those segments were excluded. HLA typing was unavailable for some donors at each locus, so association tests used only the typed subset. V-gene and J-gene trimming of TCR beta chains was associated with a missense DCLRE1C variant in a later genetic analysis, and the association was replicated in an independent cohort. Immune exposure information for the cohort was limited to CMV serostatus. The authors suggested that the approach could potentially be extended to other disease states and immunological phenotypes. In a later analysis, TCR association rates were found to vary across HLA loci, with the most associated TCRs seen for DRB1 alleles and the fewest for HLA-C alleles. In an earlier analysis of about 540 of the donors, most TCR beta V segments were observed in productive rearrangements about 87% or about 30% of the time, broadly matching IMGT annotations. The study listed 164 TCR beta chains as associated with cytomegalovirus. In a later genetic analysis, fewer N-insertions in productive TCRs were reported among donors in an Asian-associated ancestry cluster than the roughly 700-donor mean. In a later analysis, 16,951 TCR beta sequences were associated with specific HLA alleles at a false discovery rate of 0.05. Three of the identified cytomegalovirus-associated TCR beta chains were confirmed in vitro to be specific for cytomegalovirus antigens. Several of the top co-occurrence clusters appeared to be linked to parvovirus B19, influenza, CMV and Epstein-Barr virus, according to a later analysis.

The CDR3, cysteine through phenylalanine, is 16 amino acids long. Just the 48-base CDR3 DNA is kept, in frame starting at base 1. CDR1 and CDR2 are drawn from the germline V gene: LGHNA, YNFKEQ. Trimming accounts for 3 bases at V and 0 bases at J, while the number of junction bases matched to no gene is 3. The cohort comprised several hundred healthy bone marrow donors. At the time of sampling, every cohort member was nominally healthy, though immune exposures that went unrecorded were likely present. The donor tested CMV seropositive, placing the donor among the 290 or so seropositive members of the cohort. A peripheral blood sample was collected from each donor, and TCR beta sequencing was performed on peripheral blood mononuclear cells. The Qiagen DNeasy Blood Extraction Kit was used to extract genomic DNA from the blood cell samples.

The sequenced sample was PBMCs. This chain is built from TRBV4-2 and TRBJ2-2, and TRBD1 aligns with 8 junction nucleotides. The sequence derives from a man aged 35-49 years in good health and CMV-seropositive. The DNA sequence follows: TGTGCCAGCAGCCACACGGACAGGGCGAACACCGGGGAGCTGTTTTTT. It specifies CASSHTDRANTGELFF.